This T cell receptor beta chain was obtained from a study of shared clonotypes between healthy human individuals. Notes on the study in general: Researchers sampled only blood; tissue repertoires likely differ.

V shed 1 base, J shed 3 bases, and the junction held 5 bases outside the gene matches. The germline CDR1 and CDR2 sequences are KGHSH and LQKENI. This CDR3 spans 16 amino acids. Details on this clone: The antigen remains undetermined.

Sequenced by immunoSEQ multiplex PCR; TCRdb stores in-frame clones only, minus some. The sample has 2,500,000 or so clones, approximately 94% seen once. Sequencing was performed on naive CD4+ T cells sorted from blood. Described subset: CD45RA+ positively selected. This chain uses TRBV18 with TRBJ1-5, with 8 bases identical to TRBD1. The source of this sequence is a man younger than 30 in good health. CDR3 DNA sequence: TGTGCCAGCTCACCACGCCAGACAGGGGTCAATCAGCCCCAGCATTTT. Translating it yields CASSPRQTGVNQPQHF.